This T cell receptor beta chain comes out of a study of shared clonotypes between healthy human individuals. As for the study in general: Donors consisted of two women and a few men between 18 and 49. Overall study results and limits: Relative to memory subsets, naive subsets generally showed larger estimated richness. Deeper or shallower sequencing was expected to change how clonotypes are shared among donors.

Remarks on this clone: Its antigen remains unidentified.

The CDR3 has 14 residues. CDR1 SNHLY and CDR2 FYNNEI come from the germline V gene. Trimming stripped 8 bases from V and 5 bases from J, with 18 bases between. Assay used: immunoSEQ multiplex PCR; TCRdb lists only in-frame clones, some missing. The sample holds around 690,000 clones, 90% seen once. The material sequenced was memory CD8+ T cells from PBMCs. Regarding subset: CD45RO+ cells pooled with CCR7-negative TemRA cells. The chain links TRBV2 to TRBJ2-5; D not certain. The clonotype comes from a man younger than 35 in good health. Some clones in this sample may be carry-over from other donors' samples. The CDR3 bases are TGTGCCAGCGACTCCTGGGATTTTATGGAGACCCAGTACTTC. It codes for CASDSWDFMETQYF.